These 5 T cell receptor beta chains came from one sample sequenced in a study of blood T cell repertoires in COVID-19. Assay used: immunoSEQ multiplex PCR; TCRdb lists only in-frame clones, some missing. This table has 150,000 to 200,000 clones, about 84% appearing once. Sample: PBMCs or T cells enriched from blood (not recorded which). Receptor source: a woman between 35 and 50 years old with acute COVID-19.

This rearrangement joins TRBV5-4 to TRBJ2-5; D is uncertain. Germline CDR1 is SGHNT and CDR2 is YYREEE (reference sequence). The length of the CDR3 is 13 residues. V lost 3 bases and J lost 5, with 11 bases in between. CDR3 sequence: CASSSTGGETQYF. CDR3 coding DNA: TGTGCCAGCAGCTCAACGGGTGGGGAGACCCAGTACTTC. The full variable domain, rest sourced from reference TRBV5-4 and TRBJ2-5, is ETGVTQSPTHLIKTRGQQVTLRCSSQSGHNTVSWYQQALGQGPQFIFQYYREEENGRGNFPPRFSGLQFPNYSSELNVNALELDDSALYLCASSSTGGETQYFGPGTRLLVL.

The chain joins TRBV15 to TRBJ1-1; 8 bases map to TRBD1. The ends lost 0 bases at V and 5 bases at J; junction bases unmatched: 5. Germline V gene data show CDR1 as LNHNV and CDR2 as YYDKDF (reference sequence). The length of the CDR3 is 15 residues. Here the CDR3 DNA reads TGTGCCACCAGCAGAGAATCGACAGGGGTTACTGAAGCTTTCTTT. This translates into CATSRESTGVTEAFF.

V is TRBV5-1 and J is TRBJ2-7, with TRBD1 matching 11 bases. CDR1 SGHRS and CDR2 YFSETQ come from the germline V gene. This CDR3 comprises 16 residues. Trimming removed 3 bases from V and 3 bases from J; junction bases left unmatched: 8. The CDR3 is CASSSDAGTGGYEQYF. DNA of the CDR3: TGCGCCAGCAGCTCCGACGCTGGGACAGGGGGCTACGAGCAGTACTTC.

This clone was picked up one time. The chain uses TRBV11-3 and TRBJ1-1; D ambiguous. From germline, CDR1 is SGHNT and CDR2 YENEEA. Trimming left V 1 base short and J 4 bases short, with 10 bases between. CDR3 length: 14 residues. The CDR3 spells CASSLGLGGTEAFF. The CDR3 coding sequence is TGTGCCAGCAGCTTAGGTCTCGGAGGCACTGAAGCTTTCTTT.

This rearrangement joins TRBV5-1 to TRBJ2-7, with 8 positions matching TRBD1. Trimming removed 4 bases from V and 4 bases from J; junction bases left unmatched: 10. Per the germline V gene, CDR1 is SGHRS and CDR2 is YFSETQ. The CDR3 runs 15 residues. The CDR3 DNA is TGCGCCAGCAGCGTAGGGACAGGAGGTGTGTACGAGCAGTACTTC. It translates to CASSVGTGGVYEQYF.